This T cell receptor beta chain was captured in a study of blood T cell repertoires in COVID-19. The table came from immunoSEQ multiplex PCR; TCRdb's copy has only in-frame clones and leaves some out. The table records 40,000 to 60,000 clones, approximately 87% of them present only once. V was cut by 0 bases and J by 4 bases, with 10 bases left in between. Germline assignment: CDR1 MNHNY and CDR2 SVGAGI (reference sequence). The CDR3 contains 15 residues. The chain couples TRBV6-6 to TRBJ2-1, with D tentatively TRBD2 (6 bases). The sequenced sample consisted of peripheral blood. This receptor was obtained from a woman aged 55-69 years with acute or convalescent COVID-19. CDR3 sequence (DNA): TGTGCCAGCAGTTACTCGCCGGGACTGTACAATGAGCAGTTCTTC. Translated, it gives CASSYSPGLYNEQFF.